Presented here are 26 T cell receptor beta chains from one specimen sequenced in a study of CD8+ T cells in alopecia areata. Cell sorting was performed on pooled cutaneous lymph node cells with CD4, CD8alpha, NKG2D, NKG2ACE and other markers. Reverse transcription of extracted RNA yielded cDNA, which provided the sequencing template. This table comes from immunoSEQ multiplex PCR, and its TCRdb copy is limited to in-frame clones, with some not included. The table lists 290,000 or so clones, with no singletons. Sample: CD4+ T cells sorted from a lymph node. These receptors came from a C3H/HeJ mouse with alopecia areata. This mouse strain has H2-k as its MHC haplotype.

A few counts support this clone. Any gene name here is a mouse gene name. The CDR3 extends 4 residues past the end of the read, so its final part is completed from the germline J gene. The gene calls are TRBV17 and TRBJ2-3; 9 bases line up with TRBD2. This CDR3 is built from 16 residues. CDR1 MNHDT and CDR2 YYDKIL come from the germline V gene. With 5 bases clipped from V and 0 bases from J, the junction kept 6 bases outside the gene matches. CDR3 bases read: TGTGCTAGCAGTTTCTGGGGGGGGGTTAGTGCAGAA. The encoded protein is CASSFWGGVSAE. The complete CDR3 sequence is CASSFWGGVSAETLYF.

With regard to this clone: Germline and genes: mouse. The DNA ends 4 residues before the CDR3 does, and the rest of the CDR3 is filled in from the germline J gene. This same CDR3 is encoded by further DNA sequences in the sample. The chain recombines TRBV19 with TRBJ2-3; D possibly corresponds to TRBD1 (5 bases). This CDR3 comprises 14 residues. Trimming shortened V by 2 bases and J by 1 base, and 8 bases separated the two germline ends. Looked up from germline, CDR1 is FNHDT and CDR2 is SITEND (reference sequence). Here the CDR3 reads CASSIQGGAETLYF. Incomplete CDR3 DNA: TGTGCCAGCAGTATCCAGGGTGGTGCAGAA.

This clone occurred a few times. Gene and germline names: mouse. The sequenced part of the CDR3 DNA is TGTGCCAGCAGTATATGGGGGGCGCTTAATTCGCCC. It codes for CASSIWGALNSP. The entire CDR3 protein reads CASSIWGALNSPLYF. The V call is TRBV19, the J call TRBJ1-6; D possibly corresponds to TRBD1 (6 bases). With the read ending 3 residues before the CDR3 end, the germline J gene is used to fill in that end. TRBJ1-6 is flagged as an ORF with uncertain function. The CDR3 has 15 residues. Trimming pared 1 base from V and 6 bases from J, leaving 11 bases between. Germline CDR1 reads FNHDT; CDR2 reads SITEND (reference sequence).

Of note for this clone: Mouse gene names and germline throughout. The sequenced part of the CDR3 DNA is TGTGCCAGCAGCCACCCTGGGGGGACAGAA. Encoded protein: CASSHPGGTE. The whole CDR3 reads CASSHPGGTETLYF. The chain combines TRBV5 with TRBJ2-3; 8 nucleotides align to TRBD2. Sequencing ends 4 residues short of the CDR3 end; the germline J gene provides the rest. CDR3 length: 14 residues. The V gene's germline CDR1 is LGHNA and CDR2 YNLKQL (reference sequence). The junction had 3 bases not matched to a gene; V was cut back by 3 bases and J by 4 bases.

About this clone itself: Gene labels here are mouse ones. The read comes to an end 4 residues before the CDR3 does, leaving the germline J gene to fill in the end. This chain joins TRBV19 and TRBJ1-1; 10 bases fit TRBD1. The length of the CDR3 is 15 residues. Germline-derived CDR1 and CDR2 are FNHDT and SITEND (reference sequence). V lost 2 bases and J lost 3; bases outside the gene matches: 4. CDR3 loop: CASSIGDRGDTEVFF. The sequenced CDR3 bases are TGTGCCAGCAGTATCGGGGACAGGGGTGACACA.

This clone showed up just a few times. Each gene name is a mouse one. Additional DNA sequences in this sample encode the identical CDR3. This chain's CDR3 is CTCSADRNSPLYF. CDR3 bases read: TGCACCTGCAGTGCAGACAGAAATTCGCCC. The chain recombines TRBV1 with TRBJ1-6; D gene ambiguous. The sequence runs out 3 residues before the end of the CDR3; the remainder is reconstructed from the germline J gene. TRBJ1-6 is sorted into the ORF group, with uncertain function. Germline V gene data show CDR1 as NSQYPW and CDR2 as LRSPGD (reference sequence). The length of the CDR3 is 13 residues. With 0 bases removed from V and 7 bases from J, the gap between germline ends came to 4 bases.

On this clone itself: Each gene name is a mouse one. The read comes to an end 4 residues before the CDR3 does, leaving the germline J gene to fill in the end. The same CDR3 also results from other DNA sequences found in this sample. This rearrangement joins TRBV1 to TRBJ2-1; the match to TRBD1 covers 7 bases. CDR1 is NSQYPW, CDR2 LRSPGD, per germline (reference sequence). This CDR3 is 14 amino acids long. The V gene end was trimmed by 3 bases and the J gene end by 3 bases; junction bases not matched to a gene: 2. The sequenced part of the CDR3 DNA is TGCACCTGCAGTGCGGGACAGACCTATGCT. This translates into CTCSAGQTYA. The full CDR3 sequence reads CTCSAGQTYAEQFF.

There are a few counts of this clone. Gene names denote mouse genes. The read halts 4 residues ahead of the CDR3 end, with the missing end drawn from the germline J gene. The rearrangement joins TRBV19 to TRBJ1-1, with 7 bases matching TRBD1. This CDR3 spans 15 amino acids. CDR1 and CDR2 (germline): FNHDT, SITEND (reference sequence). V lost 2 bases and J lost 0; bases outside the gene matches: 4. The CDR3 bases that were read are TGTGCCAGCAGTATGGGCAGGGGGGCAAACACA. This encodes CASSMGRGANT. The whole CDR3 is CASSMGRGANTEVFF.

Of note for this clone: Genes and germline come from the mouse. The sequenced fragment ends 3 residues before the CDR3 boundary, so the rest is inferred from the germline J gene. Other DNA sequences in the sample encode the same CDR3. The chain employs TRBV1 and TRBJ1-6, with TRBD1 identical over 10 bases. TRBJ1-6 has ORF status, its function being uncertain. Germline trimming cut 2 bases from V and 6 bases from J; bases unmatched to any gene: 1. This CDR3 has 15 residues. From germline, CDR1 is NSQYPW and CDR2 LRSPGD (reference sequence). CDR3 region: CTCSARDRGNSPLYF. The CDR3 DNA, read in part, is TGCACCTGCAGTGCAAGGGACAGGGGTAATTCGCCC.

Points on this clone: Gene names are mouse gene names. The read gets to within 4 residues of the CDR3 end, and the germline J gene fills in the rest. The chain links TRBV19 to TRBJ2-7; D is perhaps TRBD1 (6 bases). V gave up 3 bases and J gave up 3 bases, with 10 bases separating them. Germline V gene lookup returns CDR1 FNHDT and CDR2 SITEND (reference sequence). This CDR3 has 13 amino acids. CDR3: CASSTGQHYEQYF. The DNA read from the CDR3 is TGTGCCAGCAGTACCGGACAGCACTAT.

With respect to this clone: Gene and germline names: mouse. The sequence runs out 4 residues before the end of the CDR3; the remainder is reconstructed from the germline J gene. Other nucleotide sequences from this sample produce the same CDR3. The rearrangement joins TRBV5 to TRBJ2-3, with D perhaps matching TRBD1 (6 bases). The V end lost 6 bases, the J end lost 0 bases, and 7 bases lay between the germline ends. The CDR3 has 13 residues. Germline V gives CDR1 LGHNA, CDR2 YNLKQL (reference sequence). Partial CDR3 DNA: TGTGCCAGCAGAGGACAGAGTGCAGAA. Residues: CASRGQSAE. The full CDR3 sequence reads CASRGQSAETLYF.

This clone showed up just a few times. The gene symbols are mouse symbols. Coverage ceases 4 residues before the CDR3 finishes, and the germline J gene fills in the end. This chain connects TRBV13-3 to TRBJ2-7, with D possibly TRBD2 on 5 matching bases. The germline CDR1 and CDR2 sequences are NNHDY and SYVADS. The CDR3 consists of 14 residues. The CDR3 DNA, read in part, is TGTGCCAGCAGTCCCCTGGGTGGGGTTTAT. Translation: CASSPLGGVY. The full CDR3 is CASSPLGGVYEQYF.

Comment on this clone: The gene names given are mouse names. The sequence runs out 4 residues before the end of the CDR3; the remainder is reconstructed from the germline J gene. Other nucleotide sequences in the sample specify the same CDR3. The chain combines TRBV13-2 with TRBJ2-3; D is possibly TRBD2 (6 bases). Germline loops: CDR1 NNHNN, CDR2 SYGAGS (reference sequence). The CDR3 runs to 13 residues. V gave up 3 bases and J gave up 1 base, with 6 bases separating them. CDR3: CASGGTGAETLYF. CDR3 DNA (partial): TGTGCCAGCGGTGGGACTGGTGCAGAA.

About this clone itself: These gene names are mouse names. The read terminates 3 residues ahead of where the CDR3 ends, so the germline J gene completes it. The rearrangement uses TRBV31 and TRBJ1-6, with TRBD1 as a possible D gene (6 bases). TRBJ1-6 is an ORF, with its function uncertain. Germline CDR1 is GKSSPN and CDR2 is SITVG. The CDR3 extends over 15 amino acids. V shed 1 base and J shed 7 bases, with 14 bases lying between them. The CDR3 is CAWSPQPGVNSPLYF. The DNA read from the CDR3 is TGTGCCTGGAGTCCCCAACCAGGGGTGAATTCGCCC.

Note on this clone: Gene names follow the mouse nomenclature. The CDR3 end falls 4 residues outside the read, so it is completed with the germline J gene. The same CDR3 is also encoded by other DNA sequences in this sample. The rearrangement uses TRBV19 and TRBJ2-1; TRBD2 agrees at 9 bases. V was pared by 0 bases and J by 2 bases, with 0 bases of the junction left unmatched. The CDR3 contains 15 residues. Germline V gene lookup returns CDR1 FNHDT and CDR2 SITEND (reference sequence). The CDR3 bases that were read are TGTGCCAGCAGTATAGGACTGGGGGACTATGCT. It specifies CASSIGLGDYA. From start to end, the CDR3 is CASSIGLGDYAEQFF.

This clone was found a few times. Germline and genes: mouse. Read coverage stops 3 residues before the CDR3 terminus; the germline J gene supplies the remainder. The V call is TRBV13-3, the J call TRBJ1-6, with 8 bases that match TRBD1. TRBJ1-6 is an open reading frame, and its role is uncertain. CDR1 is NNHDY and CDR2 is SYVADS in the germline V gene. J was trimmed by 7 bases and V by 1 base; bases with no gene match: 4. The CDR3 has 15 residues. The CDR3 here is CASSDQGAENSPLYF. The covered CDR3 bases are TGTGCCAGCAGTGATCAGGGGGCTGAGAATTCGCCC.

A few counts support this clone. The genes and germline here are from mouse. The CDR3 loop reads CASSQELGGFFAETLYF. The sequenced CDR3 bases are TGTGCCAGCAGCCAAGAGCTGGGGGGATTTTTTGCAGAA. The chain couples TRBV5 to TRBJ2-3; TRBD2 matches at 8 bases. The CDR3 end falls 4 residues outside the read, so it is completed with the germline J gene. In germline, CDR1 is LGHNA, CDR2 YNLKQL (reference sequence). The CDR3 loop spans 17 amino acids. V trimming: 0 bases; J trimming: 2 bases; junction bases outside the gene matches: 7.

On this clone: Mouse names are used for the genes. The sample has other DNA sequences that encode this CDR3 too. The CDR3 DNA, read in part, is TGTGCCAGCAGTATATCTGGCTAT. Protein sequence: CASSISGY. The entire CDR3 reads CASSISGYEQYF. The J gene is TRBJ2-7, the V gene TRBV19; no reliable D call. The read ends 4 residues before the CDR3 terminus; that terminus is restored from the germline J gene. Per the germline V gene, CDR1 is FNHDT and CDR2 is SITEND (reference sequence). The CDR3 is 12 amino acids. Deletions cut 1 base from V and 3 bases from J, with 5 bases between.

This clone was observed many times. All gene names here are mouse names. The CDR3 end falls 4 residues outside the read, so it is completed with the germline J gene. The V call is TRBV12-1, the J call TRBJ1-2, with 9 bases lining up with TRBD1. Germline values: CDR1 SGHSN, CDR2 HYEKVE. V lost 2 bases, J lost 3 bases, and 3 bases stayed unmatched. The CDR3 is 14 residues long. The CDR3 is CASSPGQGDSDYTF. CDR3 bases read: TGTGCCAGCTCTCCGGGACAGGGAGACTCC.

Concerning this clone itself: Genes and germline come from the mouse. The read is 4 residues too short to cover the CDR3 end, so that end is filled in from the germline J gene. The sample has other DNA sequences that encode this CDR3 too. The V gene is TRBV1, the J gene TRBJ2-2; a weak D match, TRBD1 (6 bases). V dropped 0 bases and J dropped 4 bases, with 9 bases sitting between them. Germline V gene sequence: CDR1 NSQYPW, CDR2 LRSPGD (reference sequence). The CDR3 has 15 amino acids. CDR3 DNA (partial): TGCACCTGCAGTGCAGAACAGGGCGGCACCGGG. It specifies CTCSAEQGGTG. From start to end, the CDR3 is CTCSAEQGGTGQLYF.

To note about this clone: Gene names and germline refer to mouse. Coverage ceases 4 residues before the CDR3 finishes, and the germline J gene fills in the end. The rearrangement uses TRBV13-3 and TRBJ1-1; D might be TRBD1 (5 bases). Trimming took 1 base from V and 3 from J, leaving 10 bases between them. Germline CDR1 and CDR2: NNHDY and SYVADS. The CDR3 contains 14 residues. CDR3 DNA, as far as it was read: TGTGCCAGCAGTGATAACAGGTGGGACACA. Its protein is CASSDNRWDT. The whole CDR3 sequence reads CASSDNRWDTEVFF.

Worth noting for this clone: The gene names given are mouse names. The sequenced fragment ends 4 residues before the CDR3 boundary, so the rest is inferred from the germline J gene. J is TRBJ2-7 and V is TRBV5; 11 bases agree with TRBD1. CDR1 is LGHNA, CDR2 YNLKQL, per germline (reference sequence). J lost 3 bases, V lost 4 bases, and 5 bases had no gene match. The CDR3 spans 15 residues. CDR3 protein: CASSPDGTGGYEQYF. CDR3 bases read: TGTGCCAGCAGCCCAGACGGGACAGGGGGCTAT.

In this sample, this clone turned up a few times. The genes and germline here are from mouse. The read finishes 4 residues shy of the CDR3 end, and the germline J gene is used to complete it. V usage is TRBV5 and J usage is TRBJ2-2; the match to TRBD2 covers 11 bases. Germline-derived CDR1 and CDR2 are LGHNA and YNLKQL (reference sequence). This CDR3 spans 17 amino acids. Unmatched junction bases numbered 3, after V lost 0 bases and J lost 3 bases. The sequenced part of the CDR3 DNA is TGTGCCAGCAGCCAAGATCTGGGACTGGGGGACACCGGG. Translation: CASSQDLGLGDTG. The entire CDR3 protein is CASSQDLGLGDTGQLYF.

About this clone: Gene names denote mouse genes. This chain's CDR3 is CASSELGDSYEQYF. The CDR3 bases that were read are TGTGCTAGCAGTGAACTGGGGGACTCCTAT. This rearrangement joins TRBV17 to TRBJ2-7, with 8 bases identical to TRBD2. The read ends 4 residues shy of where the CDR3 ends; the end is completed using the germline J gene. J gave up 0 bases and V 5 bases, and 3 bases lay outside the gene matches. The germline V gene has CDR1 MNHDT and CDR2 YYDKIL. This CDR3 is built from 14 residues.

The table lists this clone with a few counts. The gene names given are mouse names. The read ends 4 residues shy of where the CDR3 ends; the end is completed using the germline J gene. The chain uses TRBV13-1 and TRBJ2-1; 8 bases agree with TRBD2. CDR3 length equals 17 residues. V dropped 2 bases and J dropped 1; count of bases not matched to a gene: 8. Germline loops: CDR1 NSHNY, CDR2 SYGAGN. The CDR3 DNA, read in part, is TGTGCCAGCAGTGAGGGCCGGCCTGGGGGGAACTATGCT. It codes for CASSEGRPGGNYA. The full CDR3 is CASSEGRPGGNYAEQFF.

This clone turned up a few times. Gene names are the mouse ones. Sequencing ends 4 residues short of the CDR3 end; the germline J gene provides the rest. The same CDR3 also results from other DNA sequences found in this sample. This chain connects TRBV13-3 to TRBJ2-7; D unresolved. The CDR3 spans 12 residues. Germline values: CDR1 NNHDY, CDR2 SYVADS. The CDR3 bases that were read are TGTGCCAGCAGTGAATCAGATTAT. Translation gives CASSESDY. The full CDR3 protein reads CASSESDYEQYF.